This TCR beta chain appears in the sequencing data of a study of persistence of HIV-infected CD4 T cells. The CDR3 runs 13 residues. The V end lost 3 bases, the J end lost 5 bases, and 10 bases lay between the germline ends. The germline V gene has CDR1 LNHNV and CDR2 YYDKDF (reference sequence). An overlapping HIV-1 Gag peptide pool stimulated these cells at 1 ug/peptide/mL. Sorted nonresponding memory CD4+ T cells were CD40L-negative, CD69-negative, CD45RO-high. Sequencing used immunoSEQ version 4 in survey mode. Assay used: immunoSEQ multiplex PCR; TCRdb lists only in-frame clones, some missing. Among 25,000 to 40,000 clones listed, 82% were seen once. Of note for this clone: Its antigen is currently unknown.

The chain employs TRBV15 and TRBJ1-2; D is possibly TRBD1 (5 bases). This TCR came from an adult woman with HIV who was CMV-seropositive. The source material was CD4+ T cells sorted from PBMCs after 18-hour stimulation, sampled from a patient who received antiretroviral therapy. CDR3 protein: CATSRQGAYGYTF. CDR3 sequence (DNA): TGTGCCACCAGCAGGCAGGGCGCTTATGGCTACACCTTC.